This T cell receptor (beta chain) was recovered during a study of blood T cells in healthy people across ages (dated by TCRdb to 2013 to 2016). In the study overall: In model experiments, template switching captured roughly one uniquely barcoded TCR beta cDNA molecule for every two T cells. To avoid experimental bias, donors of different ages were spread randomly across the sequencing lanes. Four age groups were formed from the donors: young (average roughly 16 years), middle-aged (approximately 40), aged (roughly 58) and long-lived (around 82). For two donors (one aged 18 to 29 and one aged 80 or older), the study analyzed two additional independent replicas of 1 million unique cDNA reads from the same blood draw. Using deep sequencing normalized with unique cDNA molecular identifiers, the study measured how TCR beta repertoire diversity changes with age. What the study reported, not specific to this receptor: As age increased, observed TCR beta diversity per million T cells dropped in a roughly linear way, and a significant reduction was already evident by age about 40. Compared with the aged group, more naive CD4+ T cells, fewer expanded clones and increased TCR diversity were shown by the long-lived group, suggesting age selection. There was a strong correlation between observed TCR beta diversity and the percentage of naive T cells measured by flow cytometry. Total diversity estimates from one million sequenced T cells were considered lower bounds and underestimates. Since profiling was done on bulk unsorted PBMCs, naive and antigen-experienced compartments could not be conclusively compared. Donor CMV infection status was unknown, potentially confounding age-related changes in expanded clonotypes.

Donors were 39 systemically healthy Caucasian individuals from Russia aged roughly 6 to 95 years. Approximately 9.7 milliliters of peripheral blood were drawn from each donor into EDTA-treated Vacutainer tubes. PBMCs were isolated by Ficoll-Paque density-gradient centrifugation, with at least 6.5 million obtained per sample. Trizol reagent was used to extract total RNA from the PBMCs, yielding at least 5.5 micrograms per sample. The percentages of naive CD45RAhigh/CD27high T cells were determined by flow cytometry on a PBMC aliquot from every donor. The CDR3 contains 12 residues, cysteine and phenylalanine counted. Left in the record is the CDR3 DNA by itself, 36 bases read in frame from the first base. CDR1 and CDR2, looked up from the germline V gene, are SGHDN and FVKESK. Relative to germline, V is 2 bases shorter and J is 8 bases shorter, with 6 bases between their ends. Library preparation used 5' RACE. Sequencing instrument: Illumina HiSeq 2500. A second PCR of about 7 to 12 cycles was run with a J-beta primer mix and a sample-barcoded 5' primer. A template-switch 5' adaptor carrying 12 random nucleotides introduced a unique molecular identifier onto each TCR beta cDNA molecule. At least 2.5 million CDR3-containing paired-end reads were obtained from each sample. First-strand cDNA synthesis was performed from all RNA using the Mint cDNA synthesis kit, with priming by a TRBC-specific oligonucleotide. Following uracil-DNA glycosylase treatment, a first 18-cycle PCR with universal primers M1SS and BC2_uni_R was performed on all cDNA. Processing in the source paper ran as follows. Normalization of each sample was performed by random selection of 1 million high-quality reads, each carrying a distinct molecular identifier. Reads sharing molecular identifiers were discarded rather than binned into consensus sequences. MiTCR, run with a Q25 quality threshold and the strictest error-elimination algorithm, handled CDR3 identification, clonotype clustering and error correction. A nonparametric unseen species model with Euler transformation was used to estimate a lower bound on total TCR beta diversity. Through fastp at Q25 and MiXCR, TCRdb rebuilt clones from the public reads, retaining in-frame beta chains. Identical CDR3 protein sequences are pooled into one entry, listed with their most common genes and DNA. The V and J calls follow TCRdb's processing rather than the paper's. The sample table contains hundreds of thousands of distinct CDR3 sequences; only one count was recorded for about 42% of them. Roughly a fifth of the sample is in the top ten clones.

This clonotype was detected only once. The antigen it recognizes is unknown. Base quality data are lacking; no much larger clone is found one base away. Single-read evidence is weak. The sequencing input was blood. The source of this sequence is a man aged 60 to 75 in good health. The chain joins TRBV14 to TRBJ2-2, with the D gene call left open. The CDR3 has the sequence CASSQNWGELFF. The DNA is TGTGCCAGCAGCCAAAATTGGGGGGAGCTGTTTTTT.